The 18 T cell receptor beta chains in this list originate from one sample, sequenced in a study of shared clonotypes between healthy human individuals. Naive CD8 cells lacked CD45RO, underwent positive selection for CCR7 and left out terminally differentiated effector memory CD45RA+ cells. Measured with immunoSEQ multiplex PCR; TCRdb has only the in-frame clones, and not every one. The data show roughly 570,000 clones, roughly 98% seen once. The sequenced sample was naive CD8+ T cells sorted from blood. The receptors were gathered from a man aged 25 to 40 in good health.

As to this clone: The same CDR3 arises from other DNA sequences in this sample as well. The J gene is TRBJ2-7, the V gene TRBV7-9; D not resolved. V was pared by 1 base and J by 3 bases, with 4 bases between. The CDR3 is 12 residues long. The germline V gene has CDR1 SEHNR and CDR2 FQNEAQ (reference sequence). This CDR3 is CASSLVGYEQYF. The CDR3 region has the DNA TGTGCCAGCAGCTTAGTGGGCTACGAGCAGTACTTC.

V and J are TRBV5-4 and TRBJ2-5; 13 bases are a match to TRBD2. V shed 4 bases and J 5 bases; nucleotides not matched to a gene: 11. The CDR3 is 17 amino acids. Germline lookup yields CDR1 SGHNT and CDR2 YYREEE (reference sequence). This CDR3 is CASSPSGLAGEGETQYF. The CDR3 coding sequence is TGTGCCAGCAGCCCGTCAGGACTAGCGGGAGAAGGGGAGACCCAGTACTTC.

This chain uses TRBV9 with TRBJ2-1; D perhaps matches TRBD2 (6 bases). The V gene's germline CDR1 is SGDLS and CDR2 YYNGEE. This CDR3 contains 14 residues. V shed 4 bases and J shed 4 bases, with 12 bases lying between them. CDR3 nucleotides: TGTGCCAGCAGCCTCGGGACTTCTTACAATGAGCAGTTCTTC. Its translation is CASSLGTSYNEQFF. Full variable domain (missing parts from reference TRBV9 and TRBJ2-1): DSGVTQTPKHLITATGQRVTLRCSPRSGDLSVYWYQQSLDQGLQFLIQYYNGEERAKGNILERFSAQQFPDLHSELNLSSLELGDSALYFCASSLGTSYNEQFFGPGTRLTVL.

The chain is built from TRBV28 and TRBJ1-4, with D uncertain. The germline V gene has CDR1 MDHEN and CDR2 SYDVKM. There are 14 residues in the CDR3. The ends were cut back, 2 bases at V and 7 bases at J, with 11 bases in the middle. CDR3: CASSLGTPGEKLFF. The CDR3 DNA sequence: TGTGCCAGCAGTTTAGGTACCCCCGGTGAAAAACTGTTTTTT.

The J gene is TRBJ2-3, the V gene TRBV5-4; possibly TRBD2 for D (6 bases). V was pared by 6 bases and J by 2 bases, with 10 bases between. Per germline, CDR1 SGHNT and CDR2 YYREEE (reference sequence). CDR3 length: 13 amino acids. The CDR3 nucleotides read TGTGCCAGCAACGGGGGAGTCACAGATACGCAGTATTTT. Its translation: CASNGGVTDTQYF.

The chain carries TRBV27 and TRBJ2-1, with D perhaps TRBD1 or TRBD2 (5 bases each). The CDR3 is 15 residues long. Trimming removed 5 bases at V and 5 bases at J, with 16 bases between. Germline values: CDR1 MNHEY, CDR2 SMNVEV (reference sequence). In DNA form, the CDR3 reads TGTGCCAGCAGTCCTCTGGGGCCGGGACACAATGAGCAGTTCTTC. Its translation is CASSPLGPGHNEQFF.

This rearrangement joins TRBV7-2 to TRBJ2-3, with 7 bases fitting TRBD1. The germline V gene has CDR1 SGHTA and CDR2 FQGNSA. V dropped 1 base and J dropped 1; count of bases not matched to a gene: 5. This CDR3 region has 16 residues. CDR3 nucleotide sequence: TGTGCCAGCAGCTTAGACGCCGGACAGGGCACAGATACGCAGTATTTT. Protein product: CASSLDAGQGTDTQYF.

V and J are TRBV6-5 and TRBJ2-7; D gene uncertain. The CDR3 is 14 residues long. Trimming removed 2 bases at V and 2 bases at J, with 10 bases between. The germline V gene encodes CDR1 MNHEY and CDR2 SVGAGI. The CDR3 bases are TGTGCCAGCAGTTACCGCAGATCAGCCTACGAGCAGTACTTC. Protein product: CASSYRRSAYEQYF.

This clone was observed once. This sequence joins TRBV6-6 and TRBJ2-7; 11 nucleotides line up with TRBD1. Germline CDR1 reads MNHNY; CDR2 reads SVGAGI (reference sequence). Losses at the gene ends were 6 bases for V and 3 bases for J; bases not matched to a gene: 10. The CDR3 is made up of 16 amino acids. The CDR3 protein is CASRSTRDRGSYEQYF. In nucleotides, the CDR3 is TGTGCCAGCAGATCCACCCGGGACAGGGGGAGCTACGAGCAGTACTTC.

The chain carries TRBV27 and TRBJ2-7; TRBD2 matches 7 bases. Germline CDR1 and CDR2: MNHEY and SMNVEV (reference sequence). Trimming removed 6 bases from V and 0 bases from J; junction bases left unmatched: 11. CDR3 length: 16 amino acids. The CDR3, as DNA: TGTGCCAGCAGGGGATCCACTAGCGCAACCTCCTACGAGCAGTACTTC. Translating gives CASRGSTSATSYEQYF.

The chain carries TRBV5-4 and TRBJ2-5, with a tentative D call TRBD2 (5 bases). The CDR3 is 18 residues long. The germline V gene encodes CDR1 SGHNT and CDR2 YYREEE (reference sequence). V lost 1 base and J lost 0, with 19 bases in between. This chain's CDR3 is CASSLLGSGNSNQETQYF. The CDR3 bases are TGTGCCAGCAGCTTGTTGGGTTCGGGGAACTCGAACCAAGAGACCCAGTACTTC.

V is TRBV7-2 and J is TRBJ2-3; unclear D gene. The germline V and J ends were trimmed by 5 bases and 4 bases, with 25 bases remaining between them. The V gene's germline CDR1 is SGHTA and CDR2 FQGNSA. This CDR3 spans 18 amino acids. The DNA for the CDR3 is TGTGCCAGCAGCCCTACCCCATCCGACCCTTTGAGCGCAGATACGCAGTATTTT. This gives the protein CASSPTPSDPLSADTQYF.

The chain recombines TRBV4-1 with TRBJ2-2; 9 bases agree with TRBD2. CDR3 length equals 17 residues. CDR1 and CDR2 from the germline V gene are MGHRA and YSYEKL. The junction had 11 bases not matched to a gene; V was cut back by 0 bases and J by 9 bases. The CDR3 spells CASSQDYTSGRSRELFF. Written as DNA, the CDR3 is TGCGCCAGCAGCCAAGATTATACCAGCGGGAGGAGCCGGGAGCTGTTTTTT.

The chain couples TRBV7-6 to TRBJ2-7; perhaps TRBD2 as D (5 bases). This CDR3 spans 13 amino acids. Per the germline V gene, CDR1 is SGHVS and CDR2 is FNYEAQ. V shed 5 bases and J shed 4 bases, with 12 bases lying between them. The CDR3 DNA reads TGTGCCAGCAGCCTCGGAGCGGAGTACGAGCAGTACTTC. Its protein is CASSLGAEYEQYF.

The chain employs TRBV11-2 and TRBJ2-1; 8 bases align to TRBD2. The CDR3 has 17 residues. Per germline, CDR1 SGHAT and CDR2 FQNNGV. J was trimmed by 0 bases and V by 6 bases; bases with no gene match: 10. The CDR3 DNA reads as TGTGCCAGCAGTGGTTACGACGGGAGGGCCTCCTACAATGAGCAGTTCTTC. Protein product: CASSGYDGRASYNEQFF.

The chain links TRBV4-1 to TRBJ2-7; 11 bases map to TRBD1. V lost 5 bases and J lost 4; bases outside the gene matches: 7. Per the germline V gene, CDR1 is MGHRA and CDR2 is YSYEKL. The CDR3 covers 15 residues. The CDR3 DNA follows: TGCGCCAGCAGCAGGCCGGGACAGGGGGTTTACGAGCAGTACTTC. Encoded protein: CASSRPGQGVYEQYF.

This rearrangement joins TRBV11-3 to TRBJ2-5; D is ambiguous. CDR3 length: 10 amino acids. In germline, CDR1 is SGHNT, CDR2 YENEEA. The V end lost 7 bases, the J end lost 1 base, and 1 base lay between the germline ends. The CDR3, as DNA: TGTGCCAGCACCCAAGAGACCCAGTACTTC. It specifies CASTQETQYF.

CDR3 region: CASSSTGTGGGYEQYF. CDR3 DNA: TGCGCCAGCAGCTCGACCGGGACAGGGGGCGGGTACGAGCAGTACTTC. V and J are TRBV5-1 and TRBJ2-7; the match to TRBD1 covers 12 bases. With 3 bases clipped from V and 4 bases from J, the junction kept 8 bases outside the gene matches. The V gene's germline CDR1 is SGHRS and CDR2 YFSETQ. CDR3 length: 16 amino acids.